The 21 T cell receptor beta chains in this list originate from one sample, sequenced in a study of CD8 T cells in Susac syndrome. RNA in amounts of about 0.45 to 1 ug was reverse transcribed with random hexamers. TCRdb fed the immunoSEQ multiplex PCR reads into MiXCR, producing one record per CDR3 protein. The table has roughly 190,000 distinct CDR3 sequences, approximately 95% seen once. Input material: CD4+ T cells from PBMCs. The source is a human donor with Susac syndrome.

This rearrangement joins TRBV9 to TRBJ2-7; 7 nucleotides agree with TRBD1. The germline V gene encodes CDR1 SGDLS and CDR2 YYNGEE. The J segment lost 0 bases and the V segment lost 0 bases, leaving 3 bases of the junction unmatched. The CDR3 sequence is 15 residues long. CDR3 amino acids: CASSVDRGPSYEQYF. The CDR3 coding sequence is TGTGCCAGCAGCGTAGACAGGGGCCCCTCCTACGAGCAGTACTTC.

The chain uses TRBV4-3 and TRBJ2-5; 8 positions match TRBD2. CDR1 is LGHNA and CDR2 is YSLEER in the germline V gene. CDR3 length: 16 amino acids. J gave up 3 bases and V 4 bases, and 10 bases lay outside the gene matches. CDR3 nucleotide sequence: TGCGCCAGCAGCCTTCACGGGGGGGGAGCCGAAGAGACCCAGTACTTC. Protein product: CASSLHGGGAEETQYF.

The chain couples TRBV5-4 to TRBJ1-2, with unresolved D. The CDR3 covers 15 residues. CDR1 and CDR2 (germline): SGHNT, YYREEE (reference sequence). Trimming cost V 0 bases and J 1 base, with 10 bases left between them. The CDR3 coding sequence is TGTGCCAGCAGCTTGGAAGTGGGTGGTAACTATGGCTACACCTTC. This codes for CASSLEVGGNYGYTF. The entire variable domain, with the rest obtained from reference TRBV5-4 and TRBJ1-2, is as follows: ETGVTQSPTHLIKTRGQQVTLRCSSQSGHNTVSWYQQALGQGPQFIFQYYREEENGRGNFPPRFSGLQFPNYSSELNVNALELDDSALYLCASSLEVGGNYGYTFGSGTRLTVV.

The rearrangement uses TRBV5-1 and TRBJ1-6; D is unresolved. The CDR3 is 16 amino acids. The germline V gene has CDR1 SGHRS and CDR2 YFSETQ. Trimming removed 0 bases from V and 7 bases from J, with 14 bases in between. This CDR3 is CASSLDSGGRNSPLHF. CDR3 bases: TGCGCCAGCAGCTTGGATTCCGGTGGAAGAAATTCACCCCTCCACTTT.

V usage is TRBV5-6 and J usage is TRBJ2-1, with 11 nucleotides matching TRBD1. The CDR3 is 16 amino acids. The germline V gene has CDR1 SGHDT and CDR2 YYEEEE. The J segment lost 9 bases and the V segment lost 1 base, leaving 9 bases of the junction unmatched. In DNA form, the CDR3 reads TGTGCCAGCAGCTTGTCGGGACAGGGGGTGCGGCGTGAGCAGTTCTTC. It encodes CASSLSGQGVRREQFF.

The chain is built from TRBV7-2 and TRBJ2-7; D may be TRBD1 (6 bases). Between the trimmed V and J ends, which lost 5 bases and 2 bases, there was a span of 16 bases. CDR3 length: 15 residues. Germline V CDR1 and CDR2: SGHTA, FQGNSA. The CDR3 sequence is CASSPDRSPPYEQYF. Here the CDR3 DNA reads TGTGCCAGCAGCCCCGACAGGTCCCCGCCCTACGAGCAGTACTTC. The variable domain in full, completed from reference TRBV7-2 and TRBJ2-7, reads GAGVSQSPSNKVTEKGKDVELRCDPISGHTALYWYRQSLGQGLEFLIYFQGNSAPDKSGLPSDRFSAERTGGSVSTLTIQRTQQEDSAVYLCASSPDRSPPYEQYFGPGTRLTVT.

V and J are TRBV5-1 and TRBJ2-7, with D possibly being TRBD1 or TRBD2 (6 bases each). The CDR3 is 16 residues long. Germline assignment: CDR1 SGHRS and CDR2 YFSETQ. V was shortened by 4 bases and J by 2 bases, with 19 bases between the two germline ends. CDR3 residues: CASSARDTGTTYEQYF. The CDR3 DNA is TGCGCCAGCAGCGCGCGGGATACCGGGACAACCTACGAGCAGTACTTC.

The chain joins TRBV19 to TRBJ1-1, with a possible D match to TRBD1 (6 bases). V was cut by 7 bases and J by 3 bases, with 12 bases left in between. Per germline, CDR1 LNHDA and CDR2 SQIVND (reference sequence). CDR3 length: 13 amino acids. The CDR3 DNA reads as TGTGCCAGTAACCCCCGACAGGACACTGAAGCTTTCTTT. It encodes CASNPRQDTEAFF.

The chain carries TRBV7-8 and TRBJ2-5, with 9 nucleotides matching TRBD1. Germline assignment: CDR1 SGHVS and CDR2 FQNEAQ. This CDR3 comprises 16 residues. The trim removed 5 bases at V and 4 bases at J, leaving 11 bases unmatched. CDR3 nucleotides: TGTGCCAGCAGCATTCCTCCGGGACAGGGTAGAGAGACCCAGTACTTC. Amino acid sequence: CASSIPPGQGRETQYF.

This clonotype was recorded only once. CDR3 loop: CASSYWQTPGAEQFF. CDR3 in DNA: TGTGCCAGCAGTTACTGGCAAACCCCGGGGGCGGAGCAGTTCTTC. The chain couples TRBV6-5 to TRBJ2-1, with D possibly being TRBD1 or TRBD2 (6 bases each). The germline gives CDR1 MNHEY, CDR2 SVGAGI. V shed 1 base and J shed 10 bases, with 17 bases lying between them. The length of the CDR3 is 15 residues.

The chain combines TRBV12-3 or TRBV12-4 with TRBJ2-3; 11 bases agree with TRBD2. Losses at the gene ends were 4 bases for V and 0 bases for J; bases not matched to a gene: 21. The CDR3 length is 22 residues. As DNA, the CDR3 is TGTGCCAGCAGTTACGGGGCAGGGGCTGGGCTAGCGGGGGGTTCTAGCACAGATACGCAGTATTTT. Translated: CASSYGAGAGLAGGSSTDTQYF.

V is TRBV5-1 and J is TRBJ1-6, with TRBD1 matching 11 bases. Germline V gene lookup returns CDR1 SGHRS and CDR2 YFSETQ. Trimming removed 4 bases from V and 6 bases from J; junction bases left unmatched: 3. The CDR3 has 15 residues. The CDR3 loop is CASSGGTGGNSPLHF. The CDR3 region has the DNA TGCGCCAGCAGCGGCGGGACAGGGGGTAATTCACCCCTCCACTTT.

The chain is built from TRBV18 and TRBJ1-5; D may be TRBD1 (5 bases). Per germline, CDR1 KGHSH and CDR2 LQKENI. This CDR3 is 14 amino acids long. V lost 3 bases and J 5 bases, leaving 11 bases between the germline ends. The CDR3 nucleotides read TGTGCCAGCTCACCTCTGCAGGGCGATCAGCCCCAGCATTTT. This translates into CASSPLQGDQPQHF.

CDR3 DNA: TGTGCCAGTACCTCCCGCGGGAGCTACAATGAGCAGTTCTTC. As protein: CASTSRGSYNEQFF. The chain combines TRBV19 with TRBJ2-1; 7 positions match TRBD2. Germline loops: CDR1 LNHDA, CDR2 SQIVND (reference sequence). The trim removed 7 bases at V and 3 bases at J, leaving 6 bases unmatched. There are 14 residues in the CDR3. The whole variable domain, remainder taken from reference TRBV19 and TRBJ2-1, is DGGITQSPKYLFRKEGQNVTLSCEQNLNHDAMYWYRQDPGQGLRLIYYSQIVNDFQKGDIAEGYSVSREKKESFPLTVTSAQKNPTAFYLCASTSRGSYNEQFFGPGTRLTVL.

V is TRBV5-4 and J is TRBJ2-1, with D uncertain. This CDR3 contains 16 residues. Germline V gives CDR1 SGHNT, CDR2 YYREEE (reference sequence). Trimming shortened V by 4 bases and J by 0 bases, and 14 bases separated the two germline ends. The CDR3 nucleotides are TGTGCCAGCAGCCCGTCGGTTCTCAGCTCCTACAATGAGCAGTTCTTC. It translates to CASSPSVLSSYNEQFF.

The sample holds one count of this clonotype. The chain couples TRBV29-1 to TRBJ2-1, with D perhaps TRBD1 or TRBD2 (5 bases each). The V and J ends lost 3 bases and 1 base respectively, with 16 bases between them. The CDR3 sequence is 16 residues long. Germline assignment: CDR1 SQVTM and CDR2 ANQGSEA. Here the CDR3 DNA reads TGCAGCGTTGATGGGGTGGGGGATGGGTCCTACAATGAGCAGTTCTTC. Residues: CSVDGVGDGSYNEQFF.

The gene calls are TRBV25-1 and TRBJ1-4, with TRBD1 matching over 8 bases. Trimming cost V 2 bases and J 6 bases; bases outside gene matches: 2. The CDR3 has 14 residues. Germline values: CDR1 MGHDK, CDR2 SYGVNS. CDR3 region: CASSEVDRDEKLFF. Written as DNA, the CDR3 is TGTGCCAGCAGTGAAGTGGACAGGGATGAAAAACTGTTTTTT.

A few counts support this clonotype. J is TRBJ2-5 and V is TRBV4-3; D perhaps matches TRBD2 (5 bases). Trimming shortened V by 0 bases and J by 4 bases, and 12 bases separated the two germline ends. The CDR3 contains 15 residues. The germline CDR1 and CDR2 sequences are LGHNA and YSLEER. The CDR3 DNA follows: TGCGCCAGCAGCCAAGATCTCGGGGATGCAGAGACCCAGTACTTC. It specifies CASSQDLGDAETQYF.

The rearrangement joins TRBV25-1 to TRBJ1-1; TRBD1 matches 8 bases. V shed 6 bases and J 8 bases; nucleotides not matched to a gene: 14. The germline V gene has CDR1 MGHDK and CDR2 SYGVNS. CDR3 length: 15 residues. In DNA, the CDR3 is TGTGCCAGCAGCATACAGAGACAGGGGCCCTCCGAAGCTTTCTTT. Amino acid sequence: CASSIQRQGPSEAFF.

The chain carries TRBV30 and TRBJ2-7; tentatively, D is TRBD1 (5 bases). CDR1 and CDR2 (germline): GTSNPN, SVGIG (reference sequence). V was shortened by 2 bases and J by 1 base, with 9 bases between the two germline ends. This CDR3 is built from 13 residues. The CDR3 region has the DNA TGTGCCTGGAGTTTCGGACAATCCTACGAGCAGTACTTC. Its protein is CAWSFGQSYEQYF.

The V gene is TRBV28, the J gene TRBJ2-5; 10 positions agree with TRBD2. Trimming removed 6 bases from V and 5 bases from J; junction bases left unmatched: 12. The CDR3 contains 16 residues. Germline CDR1 and CDR2: MDHEN and SYDVKM. The CDR3 coding sequence is TGTGCCAGCAGCTCCCCGAGCCTTAGCGGGGGGGAGACCCAGTACTTC. It yields the protein CASSSPSLSGGETQYF. Full variable domain (missing parts from reference TRBV28 and TRBJ2-5): DVKVTQSSRYLVKRTGEKVFLECVQDMDHENMFWYRQDPGLGLRLIYFSYDVKMKEKGDIPEGYSVSREKKERFSLILESASTNQTSMYLCASSSPSLSGGETQYFGPGTRLLVL.